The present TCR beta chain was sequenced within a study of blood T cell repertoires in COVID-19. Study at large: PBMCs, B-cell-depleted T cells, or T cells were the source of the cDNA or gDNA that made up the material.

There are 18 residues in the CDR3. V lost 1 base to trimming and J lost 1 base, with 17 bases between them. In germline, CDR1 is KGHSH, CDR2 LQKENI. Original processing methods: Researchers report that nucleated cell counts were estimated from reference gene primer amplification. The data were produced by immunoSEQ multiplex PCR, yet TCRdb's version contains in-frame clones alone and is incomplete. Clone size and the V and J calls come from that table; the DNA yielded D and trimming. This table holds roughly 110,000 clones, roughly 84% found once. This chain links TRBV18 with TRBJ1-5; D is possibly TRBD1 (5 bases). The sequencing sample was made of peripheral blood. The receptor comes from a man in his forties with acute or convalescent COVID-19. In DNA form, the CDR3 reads TGTGCCAGCTCACCACTGGTATCGGCTCAGGGCAGCAATCAGCCCCAGCATTTT. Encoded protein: CASSPLVSAQGSNQPQHF.